One and the same sample provided the 7 T cell receptor beta chains below, sequenced in a study of CD8 T cells in Susac syndrome. It was with random hexamers that roughly 0.45 to 1 ug RNA was reverse transcribed. One entry per CDR3 protein, called by TCRdb with MiXCR from the immunoSEQ multiplex PCR reads. The data hold roughly 220,000 distinct CDR3 sequences, with over 90% observed a single time. The sequenced sample consisted of CD4+ T cells from PBMCs. All receptors derive from a human donor with Susac syndrome.

The chain joins TRBV10-3 to TRBJ1-2, with no clear D. Germline V gives CDR1 ENHRY, CDR2 SYGVKD. Deletions cut 10 bases from V and 3 bases from J, with 18 bases between. The CDR3 contains 14 residues. CDR3 loop: CANKGGPWDYGYTF. CDR3 nucleotides: TGTGCCAACAAGGGAGGCCCGTGGGACTATGGCTACACCTTC.

This rearrangement joins TRBV20-1 to TRBJ2-7; D gene uncertain. The germline V and J ends were trimmed by 2 bases and 0 bases, with 11 bases remaining between them. The CDR3 is made up of 14 amino acids. Germline CDR1 reads DFQATT; CDR2 reads SNEGSKA (reference sequence). In DNA, the CDR3 is TGCAGTGCTAGACGGTTTCAGAGCTCCTACGAGCAGTACTTC. This encodes CSARRFQSSYEQYF.

The rearrangement joins TRBV2 to TRBJ2-1; 10 bases map to TRBD2. V shed 10 bases and J 7 bases; nucleotides not matched to a gene: 16. CDR3 length: 16 residues. Germline assignment: CDR1 SNHLY and CDR2 FYNNEI. This chain's CDR3 is CATPFAYSGGGNEQFF. The CDR3 coding sequence is TGTGCCACCCCCTTTGCGTACAGCGGGGGGGGTAATGAGCAGTTCTTC.

The chain uses TRBV19 and TRBJ2-1; 11 positions match TRBD1. Germline CDR1 reads LNHDA; CDR2 reads SQIVND (reference sequence). The CDR3 has 18 amino acids. V was pared by 6 bases and J by 5 bases, with 15 bases of the junction left unmatched. The CDR3 DNA is TGTGCCAGTAGCTCCCGGGCAAGCGGGACAGGGGGGAACAATGAGCAGTTCTTC. This translates into CASSSRASGTGGNNEQFF.

This chain links TRBV20-1 with TRBJ2-1; D remains ambiguous. Trimming took 3 bases from V and 2 from J, leaving 5 bases between them. Germline V lookup: CDR1 DFQATT, CDR2 SNEGSKA (reference sequence). CDR3 length equals 12 residues. CDR3: CSASSAYNEQFF. DNA of the CDR3: TGCAGTGCTAGCAGTGCCTACAATGAGCAGTTCTTC.

This chain uses TRBV6-1 with TRBJ2-7; perhaps TRBD2 as D (5 bases). The CDR3 is 12 residues long. Looked up from germline, CDR1 is MNHNS and CDR2 is SASEGT. V lost 8 bases to trimming and J lost 7 bases, with 15 bases between them. In nucleotides, the CDR3 is TGTGCCAGCTTAACAAGAGGGAGTGAGCAGTACTTC. It codes for CASLTRGSEQYF.

This clonotype has only one observation. The rearrangement uses TRBV7-2 and TRBJ1-6, with TRBD1 matching over 8 bases. The CDR3 sequence is 14 residues long. Per the germline V gene, CDR1 is SGHTA and CDR2 is FQGNSA. The J segment lost 7 bases and the V segment lost 6 bases, leaving 5 bases of the junction unmatched. For the CDR3, the DNA is TGTGCCAGCAGTTTTACAGGGGGAAATTCACCCCTCCACTTT. It is translated as CASSFTGGNSPLHF.